Included here is one TCR beta chain sequence, with context. The assay was immunoSEQ multiplex PCR, and TCRdb's table has in-frame clones only and misses some. In the table there are roughly 180,000 clones, under 90% of which are singletons. The data derive from a study of blood T cell repertoires in COVID-19. The specimen sequenced was PBMCs or T cells enriched from blood (not recorded which). The origin of this receptor is a man between 60 and 75 years old who had recovered from COVID-19.

Written as DNA, the CDR3 is TGTGCCAGCAGTTCCCTCGACAGTACCCTCGGTGGTGAGCAGTTCTTC. This codes for CASSSLDSTLGGEQFF. The chain couples TRBV27 to TRBJ2-1; D is possibly TRBD1 (5 bases). The CDR3 totals 16 residues. Trimming left V 4 bases short and J 9 bases short, with 22 bases between. Germline V lookup: CDR1 MNHEY, CDR2 SMNVEV (reference sequence).